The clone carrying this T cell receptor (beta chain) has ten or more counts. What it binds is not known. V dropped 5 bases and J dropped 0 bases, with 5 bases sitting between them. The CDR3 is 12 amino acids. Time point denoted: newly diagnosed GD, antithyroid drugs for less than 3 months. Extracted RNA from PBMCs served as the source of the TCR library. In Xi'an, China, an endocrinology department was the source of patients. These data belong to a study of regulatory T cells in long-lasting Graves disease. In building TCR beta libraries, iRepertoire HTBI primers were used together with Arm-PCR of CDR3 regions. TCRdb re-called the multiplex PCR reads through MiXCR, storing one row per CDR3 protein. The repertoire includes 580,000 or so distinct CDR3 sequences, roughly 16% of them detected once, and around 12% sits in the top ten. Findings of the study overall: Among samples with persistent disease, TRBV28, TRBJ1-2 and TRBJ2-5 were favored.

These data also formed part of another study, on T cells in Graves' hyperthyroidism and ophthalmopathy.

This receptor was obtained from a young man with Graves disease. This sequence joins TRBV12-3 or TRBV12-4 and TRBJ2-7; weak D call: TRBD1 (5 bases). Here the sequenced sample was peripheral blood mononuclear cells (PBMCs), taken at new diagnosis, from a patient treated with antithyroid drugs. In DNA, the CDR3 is TGTGCCAGCAGTACAGGCTCCTACGAGCAGTACTTC. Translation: CASSTGSYEQYF.